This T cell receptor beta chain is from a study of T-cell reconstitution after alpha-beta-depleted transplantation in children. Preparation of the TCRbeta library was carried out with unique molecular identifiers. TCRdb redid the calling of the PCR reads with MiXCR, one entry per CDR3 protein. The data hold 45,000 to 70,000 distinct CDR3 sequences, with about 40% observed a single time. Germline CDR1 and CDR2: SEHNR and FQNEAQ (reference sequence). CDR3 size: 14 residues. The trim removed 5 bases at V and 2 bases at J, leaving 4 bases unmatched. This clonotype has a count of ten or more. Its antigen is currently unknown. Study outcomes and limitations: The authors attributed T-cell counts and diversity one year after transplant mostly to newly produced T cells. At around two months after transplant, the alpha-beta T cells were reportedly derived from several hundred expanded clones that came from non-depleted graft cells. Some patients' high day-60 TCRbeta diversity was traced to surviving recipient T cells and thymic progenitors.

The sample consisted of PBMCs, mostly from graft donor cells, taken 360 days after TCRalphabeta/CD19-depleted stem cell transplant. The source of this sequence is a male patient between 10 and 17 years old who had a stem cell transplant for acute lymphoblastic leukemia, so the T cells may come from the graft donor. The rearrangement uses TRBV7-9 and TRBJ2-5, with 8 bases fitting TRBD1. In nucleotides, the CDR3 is TGTGCCAGCAGCGAGGACAGGGATCAAGAGACCCAGTACTTC. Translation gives CASSEDRDQETQYF. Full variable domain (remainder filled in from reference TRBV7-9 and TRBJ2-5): DTGVSQNPRHKITKRGQNVTFRCDPISEHNRLYWYRQTLGQGPEFLTYFQNEAQLEKSRLLSDRFSAERPKGSFSTLEIQRTEQGDSAMYLCASSEDRDQETQYFGPGTRLLVL.